The sequence of this T cell receptor (beta chain) was determined in a study of shared T cell receptors in the human thymus. Repertoires were generated with immunoSEQ multiplex PCR, while TCRdb's copy carries only in-frame clones and drops some. The data hold over 650,000 clones, with approximately 87% observed a single time. The length of the CDR3 is 16 residues. V lost 4 bases to trimming and J lost 4 bases, with 17 bases between them. The germline gives CDR1 SGHRS, CDR2 YFSETQ. These sequences were also reported in another study, on human thymus T cells. From that second work: In corrective heart surgery, resections were taken, and these provided the thymus tissue. Thymic and blood repertoires seemed to favor certain V and J genes. Highly overlapping thymic repertoires in unrelated individuals were reported by related research.

The sequence came from a boy in the first two years of life with a congenital heart defect. Sequenced input: thymocytes. The rearrangement uses TRBV5-1 and TRBJ2-2, with D possibly being TRBD2 (6 bases). CDR3 sequence (DNA): TGCGCCAGCAGCCCGGAGGGGTTTACGATCACCGGGGAGCTGTTTTTT. Protein product: CASSPEGFTITGELFF. The entire variable domain, with the rest obtained from reference TRBV5-1 and TRBJ2-2, is as follows: KAGVTQTPRYLIKTRGQQVTLSCSPISGHRSVSWYQQTPGQGLQFLFEYFSETQRNKGNFPGRFSGRQFSNSRSEMNVSTLELGDSALYLCASSPEGFTITGELFFGEGSRLTVL.